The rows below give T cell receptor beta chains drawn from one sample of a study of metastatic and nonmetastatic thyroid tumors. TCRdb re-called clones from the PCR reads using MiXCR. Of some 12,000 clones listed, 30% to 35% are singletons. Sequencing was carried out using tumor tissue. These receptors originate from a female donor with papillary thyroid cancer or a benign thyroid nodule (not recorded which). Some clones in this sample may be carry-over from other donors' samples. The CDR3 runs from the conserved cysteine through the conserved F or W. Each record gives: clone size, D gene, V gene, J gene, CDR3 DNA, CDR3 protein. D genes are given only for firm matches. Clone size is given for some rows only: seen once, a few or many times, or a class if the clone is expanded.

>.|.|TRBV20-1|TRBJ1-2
TGCAGTGCCTCCCCGGACGCCTATGGCTACACCTTC
CSASPDAYGYTF
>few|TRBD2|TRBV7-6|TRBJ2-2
TGTGCCAGCATCCAATCAGTGACTAGCGTGAACACCGGGGAGCTGTTTTTT
CASIQSVTSVNTGELFF
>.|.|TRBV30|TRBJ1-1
TGTGCCTGGAGTTCCTTCAGGGCGGGCAGGCTGAGTGCTTTCTTT
CAWSSFRAGRLSAFF
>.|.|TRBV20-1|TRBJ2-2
TGCAGTGCTAGAGAGGGCAGGTCCGACACCGGGGAGCTGTTTTTT
CSAREGRSDTGELFF
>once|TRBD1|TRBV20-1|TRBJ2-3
TGCAGTGCTAGGGGACAGGGCTTTAGCACAGATACGCAGTATTTT
CSARGQGFSTDTQYF
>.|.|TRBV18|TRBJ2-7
TGTGCCAGCTCACCACTCGAGGGTTGGTACGAGCAGTACTTC
CASSPLEGWYEQYF
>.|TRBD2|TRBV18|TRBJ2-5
TGTGCCAGCTCACCTAAAGCGGGGGCCGGGGAGACCCAGTACTTC
CASSPKAGAGETQYF
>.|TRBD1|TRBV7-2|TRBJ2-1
TGTGCCAGCAGCCCACAGGGGAATGAGCAGTTCTTC
CASSPQGNEQFF
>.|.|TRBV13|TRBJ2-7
TGTGCCATCAGCTTCGGGCAGGGCCGAACCTACGAGCAGTACTTC
CAISFGQGRTYEQYF
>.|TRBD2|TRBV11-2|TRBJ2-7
TGTGCCAGCAGCCTAGCGGGAGGGAGCGAGCAGTACTTC
CASSLAGGSEQYF
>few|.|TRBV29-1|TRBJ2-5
TGCAGCGTTAGGTGGTCGGAGACCCAGTACTTC
CSVRWSETQYF
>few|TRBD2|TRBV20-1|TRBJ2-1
TGCAGTGCTAGAGCCCAGGGCGGGAGTTCCTACAATGAGCAGTTCTTC
CSARAQGGSSYNEQFF
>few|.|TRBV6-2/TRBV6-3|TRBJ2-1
TGTGCCAGCAGGGCTATCGGGATGCCTGAGCAGTTCTTC
CASRAIGMPEQFF
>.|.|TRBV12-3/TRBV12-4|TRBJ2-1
TGTGCCAGCACTAAAGGGTATACTGACAATGAGCAGTTCTTC
CASTKGYTDNEQFF
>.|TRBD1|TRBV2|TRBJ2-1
TGTGCCAGCAGTGAACAGCGGGACAGGGGTCGGCCAGCGGGATACAATGAGCAGTTCTTC
CASSEQRDRGRPAGYNEQFF
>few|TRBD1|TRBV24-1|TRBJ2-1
TGTGCCACCACCGGGACAGGGACTTACAATGAGCAGTTCTTC
CATTGTGTYNEQFF
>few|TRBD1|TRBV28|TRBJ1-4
TGTGCCAGCAGTCCTCGACAGGGTAATATGAAAAAGCTGTTTTTT
CASSPRQGNMKKLFF
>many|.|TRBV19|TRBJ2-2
TGTGCCAGTAGAGAGACAGGGAGGGGGACCGGGGAGCTGTTTTTT
CASRETGRGTGELFF
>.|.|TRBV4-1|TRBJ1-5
TGCGCCAGCAGCCAGAACCAAGGACAGAGCAATCAGCCCCAGCATTTT
CASSQNQGQSNQPQHF
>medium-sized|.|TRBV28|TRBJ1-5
TGTGCCAGCACCCACGGCCCGACAGGGCCCCAGCATTTT
CASTHGPTGPQHF
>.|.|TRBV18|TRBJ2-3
TGTGCCAGCCCCCCTATGGGGAGGACAGATACGCAGTATTTT
CASPPMGRTDTQYF
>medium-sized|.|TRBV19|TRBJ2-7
TGTGCCAGTAGCGGAGGAGGGGGTTCTTCCGAGCAGTACTTC
CASSGGGGSSEQYF
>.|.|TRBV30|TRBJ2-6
TGTGCCTGGAGTGATCCTCTAGGCTCTGGGGCCAACGTCCTGACTTTC
CAWSDPLGSGANVLTF
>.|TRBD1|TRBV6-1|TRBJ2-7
TGTGCCAGCAGACGGACAGGCGACAGGAACGAGCAGTACTTC
CASRRTGDRNEQYF
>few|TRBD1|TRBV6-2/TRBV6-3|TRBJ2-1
TGTGCCAGCAGTCCCCGGGACAGGAACCGCAATGAGCAGTTCTTC
CASSPRDRNRNEQFF
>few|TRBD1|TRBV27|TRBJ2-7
TGTGCCAGCAGTTTGGGACAGGTCCACGAGCAGTACTTC
CASSLGQVHEQYF
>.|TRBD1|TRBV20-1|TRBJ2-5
TGCAGTCCAGTATTCGACAGGGGAGGTGTAAAGACCCAGTACTTC
CSPVFDRGGVKTQYF
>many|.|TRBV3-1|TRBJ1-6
TGTGCCAGCAGCCATTCACCCCTCCACTTT
CASSHSPLHF
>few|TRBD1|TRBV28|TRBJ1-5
TGTGCCAGCAGTTTAGGACAGGGCTTCAATCAGCCCCAGCATTTT
CASSLGQGFNQPQHF
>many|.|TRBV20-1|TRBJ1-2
TGCAGTGCTGAGACAGAAAATTTCTATGGCTACACCTTC
CSAETENFYGYTF
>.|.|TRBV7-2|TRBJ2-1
TGTGCCAGCAACTTGGGGGGACCTGAGCAGTTCTTC
CASNLGGPEQFF
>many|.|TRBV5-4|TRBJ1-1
TGTGCCAGCAGTATAGGACCCCGGGGGAACACTGAAGCTTTCTTT
CASSIGPRGNTEAFF
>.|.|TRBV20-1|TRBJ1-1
TGCAGTGACAGTAGGCAGGTGAAAACTGAAGCTTTCTTT
CSDSRQVKTEAFF
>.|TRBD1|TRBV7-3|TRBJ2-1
TGTGCCAGCAGCGTCGGGACAGAAAATGAGCAGTTCTTC
CASSVGTENEQFF
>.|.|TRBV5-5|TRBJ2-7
TGTGCCAGCAGCTTGAGGGTCCCCAGGGACGAGCAGTACTTC
CASSLRVPRDEQYF
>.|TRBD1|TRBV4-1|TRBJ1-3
TGCGCCAGCAGCCAAGATTCCCTCCGGGACAGGGGGAACACCATATATTTT
CASSQDSLRDRGNTIYF
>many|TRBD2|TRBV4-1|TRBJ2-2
TGCGCCAGCAGCCACCTGGGGCGGGAGGTCGCCGGGGAGCTGTTTTTT
CASSHLGREVAGELFF
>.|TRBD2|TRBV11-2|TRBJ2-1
TGTGCCAGCAGACGAGCGGGGGGGCCTTACAATGAGCAGTTCTTC
CASRRAGGPYNEQFF
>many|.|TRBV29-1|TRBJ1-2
TGCAGCGGTGCCCAGGGGACGGCTACTGGTGGCTACACCTTC
CSGAQGTATGGYTF
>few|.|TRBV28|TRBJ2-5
TGTGCCAGCAGCTCACCGAGGGGGGAGACCCAGTACTTC
CASSSPRGETQYF
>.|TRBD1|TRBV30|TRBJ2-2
TGTGCCTGGAGCAGGGGGTCCGGGGAGCTGTTTTTT
CAWSRGSGELFF
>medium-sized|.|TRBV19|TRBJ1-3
TGTGCCAGTACACAGACAGGCCTCTCTGGAAACACCATATATTTT
CASTQTGLSGNTIYF
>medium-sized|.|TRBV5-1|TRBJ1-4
TGCGCCAGCAGCCAGAGCGAATGGGCAACAACTAATGAAAAACTGTTTTTT
CASSQSEWATTNEKLFF
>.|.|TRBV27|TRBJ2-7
TGTGCCAGCAGTTTATCAGCTAGGACAGATAGAGGCTACGAGCAGTACTTC
CASSLSARTDRGYEQYF
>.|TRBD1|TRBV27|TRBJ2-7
TGTGCCAGCAGTTTTGGACAGGAAGCCTACGAGCAGTACTTC
CASSFGQEAYEQYF